The entry below gives a single T cell receptor beta chain sequence along with its context. Its antigen remains unknown. This record belongs to a study of cytomegalovirus exposure and HLA in healthy donors. At the level of the study: An early release of data contained about 85 million unique TCRs, which came from HLA-typed donors.

The CDR3 is made up of 15 amino acids. Germline CDR1 is MNHNS and CDR2 is SASEGT. Trimming cost V 8 bases and J 6 bases; bases outside gene matches: 12. Whole-study findings and limits: Listed as cytomegalovirus-associated were over 150 TCR beta chains.

Primers for the PCR totalled 60 Vbeta and 13 Jbeta. Some clones are missing from TCRdb's copy, which holds only in-frame ones; the method was immunoSEQ multiplex PCR. In the table there are 50,000 to 70,000 clones, around 80% of which are singletons. The sequence came from a woman in her thirties or forties in good health and CMV-seronegative. The rearrangement uses TRBV6-1 and TRBJ2-1; 8 positions agree with TRBD1. Source material: PBMCs. The CDR3 nucleotides read TGTGCCAGCCGTCGACCGACAGGGGATCTCAATGAGCAGTTCTTC. Encoded protein: CASRRPTGDLNEQFF.